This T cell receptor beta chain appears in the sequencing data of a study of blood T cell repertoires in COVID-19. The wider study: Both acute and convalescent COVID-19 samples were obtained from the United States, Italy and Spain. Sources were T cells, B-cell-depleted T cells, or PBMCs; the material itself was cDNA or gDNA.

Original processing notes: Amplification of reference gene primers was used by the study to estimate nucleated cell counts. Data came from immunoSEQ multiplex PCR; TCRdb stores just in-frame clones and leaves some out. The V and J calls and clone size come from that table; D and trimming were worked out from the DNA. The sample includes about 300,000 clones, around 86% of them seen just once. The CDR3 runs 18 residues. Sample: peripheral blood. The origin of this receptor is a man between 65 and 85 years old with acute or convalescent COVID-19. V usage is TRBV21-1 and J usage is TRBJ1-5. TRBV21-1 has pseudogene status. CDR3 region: CASSNPPGGEYSNQPQHF. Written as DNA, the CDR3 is TGTGCCAGCAGCAACCCCCCGGGCGGGGAATATAGCAATCAGCCCCAGCATTTT.